Listed below are T cell receptor beta chains from one sample, sequenced in a study of shared clonotypes between healthy human individuals. The data were produced by immunoSEQ multiplex PCR, yet TCRdb's version contains in-frame clones alone and is incomplete. The sample records about 2 million clones, 95% being singletons. The sample comprised naive CD4+ T cells sorted from blood. These receptors were collected from a man aged 18 to 30 in good health. Both conserved end residues are part of each CDR3. A D gene is named only where the DNA matches it firmly. For some rows the clone size is stated as once, few or many, or as a class when expanded; others skip it.

V gene: TRBV6-1
J gene: TRBJ1-6
clone size: .
D gene: .
CDR3 DNA: TGTGCCAGCAGGCTGACAACCTCCCTCCACTTT
CDR3 protein: CASRLTTSLHF

V gene: TRBV11-2
J gene: TRBJ1-4
clone size: .
D gene: .
CDR3 DNA: TGTGCCAGCAGCTTAGATTTCGAGGAAAAACTGTTTTTT
CDR3 protein: CASSLDFEEKLFF

V gene: TRBV2
J gene: TRBJ2-3
clone size: .
D gene: .
CDR3 DNA: TGTGCCAGCAGTGGGGGCGGAACAGATACGCAGTATTTT
CDR3 protein: CASSGGGTDTQYF

V gene: TRBV11-2
J gene: TRBJ2-7
clone size: .
D gene: TRBD1
CDR3 DNA: TGTGCCAGCAGCTTAGACCAGGGGGTCTACGAGCAGTACTTC
CDR3 protein: CASSLDQGVYEQYF

V gene: TRBV19
J gene: TRBJ2-7
clone size: once
D gene: TRBD1
CDR3 DNA: TGTGCCAGTAGTCCCGGGACAGGGTTTGGGGGGCAGTACTTC
CDR3 protein: CASSPGTGFGGQYF

V gene: TRBV5-1
J gene: TRBJ2-2
clone size: .
D gene: .
CDR3 DNA: TGCGCCAGCAGCTTGGCCGGTAGTACCGGGGATCAGCTGTTTTTT
CDR3 protein: CASSLAGSTGDQLFF

V gene: TRBV6-4
J gene: TRBJ2-1
clone size: once
D gene: TRBD2
CDR3 DNA: TGTGCCAGCAGTCCCGGGGGGGCGAGTGTCCACAATGAGCAGTTCTTC
CDR3 protein: CASSPGGASVHNEQFF

V gene: TRBV27
J gene: TRBJ2-7
clone size: once
D gene: TRBD1
CDR3 DNA: TGTGCCAGCAGTTTAACGACAGGGGGTAGATACGAGCAGTACTTC
CDR3 protein: CASSLTTGGRYEQYF

V gene: TRBV18
J gene: TRBJ2-7
clone size: .
D gene: .
CDR3 DNA: TGTGCCAGCTCACCCACGACAGGGATAGCGGCCGAGCAGTACTTC
CDR3 protein: CASSPTTGIAAEQYF

V gene: TRBV27
J gene: TRBJ2-7
clone size: .
D gene: .
CDR3 DNA: TGTGCCAGCAGTTTTAAACCGGGACGGGACTTCTTC
CDR3 protein: CASSFKPGRDFF

V gene: TRBV6-5
J gene: TRBJ2-7
clone size: .
D gene: .
CDR3 DNA: TGTGCCAGCAGAGCCTCGGGCTCCTACGAGCAGTACTTC
CDR3 protein: CASRASGSYEQYF

V gene: TRBV6-5
J gene: TRBJ1-1
clone size: .
D gene: TRBD1
CDR3 DNA: TGTGCCAGCAGTTACTCGACAGGGAGGGGAAACACTGAAGCTTTCTTT
CDR3 protein: CASSYSTGRGNTEAFF

V gene: TRBV2
J gene: TRBJ2-5
clone size: .
D gene: TRBD2
CDR3 DNA: TGTGCCAGCAGAGCTAGCGGGAGCCCCCAAGAGACCCAGTACTTC
CDR3 protein: CASRASGSPQETQYF

V gene: TRBV7-9
J gene: TRBJ1-5
clone size: once
D gene: .
CDR3 DNA: TGTGCCAGCAGCTCCTTCAACGCGTTATACAATCAGCCCCAGCATTTT
CDR3 protein: CASSSFNALYNQPQHF

V gene: TRBV5-1
J gene: TRBJ1-1
clone size: once
D gene: .
CDR3 DNA: TGCGCCAGCAGCTTGTTCAGGGGTCGAATGAACACTGAAGCTTTCTTT
CDR3 protein: CASSLFRGRMNTEAFF

V gene: TRBV30
J gene: TRBJ1-1
clone size: .
D gene: .
CDR3 DNA: TGTGCCTGGAGTGTACGGTTGGCAGGCGCCCTTGAAGCTTTCTTT
CDR3 protein: CAWSVRLAGALEAFF

V gene: TRBV7-2
J gene: TRBJ2-2
clone size: .
D gene: .
CDR3 DNA: TGTGCCAGCCGGAGGGGCAGATTGAACACCGGGGAGCTGTTTTTT
CDR3 protein: CASRRGRLNTGELFF

V gene: TRBV2
J gene: TRBJ2-1
clone size: once
D gene: .
CDR3 DNA: TGTGCCAGCAGTGATAATGAGCAGTTCTTC
CDR3 protein: CASSDNEQFF